This is a list of T cell receptor beta chains from one sample in a study of CD8 T cells in Susac syndrome. TCRdb independently ran MiXCR on the immunoSEQ multiplex PCR reads; one entry per CDR3 protein. The data show 240,000 or so distinct CDR3 sequences, 96% seen once. Sequencing was carried out using CD4+ T cells from PBMCs. The source of these receptors is a human donor with Susac syndrome. CDR3s include the opening cysteine and the closing phenylalanine or tryptophan. A D gene is named only where the DNA matches it firmly. For some rows the clone size is stated as once, few or many, or as a class when expanded; others skip it.

D,J,V,size,length,DNA,CDR3
.,TRBJ1-1,TRBV19,.,15,TGTGCCAGTACCCACCCGACCACGGGGAACACTGAAGCTTTCTTT,CASTHPTTGNTEAFF
.,TRBJ2-3,TRBV11-2,.,15,TGTGCCAGCAGCCCCTTGGGGGGAGGCACAGATACGCAGTATTTT,CASSPLGGGTDTQYF
TRBD2,TRBJ2-1,TRBV4-1,.,16,TGCGCCAGCAGCCAAGAAGATCTAGCGGGAGGGGGTGAGCAGTTCTTC,CASSQEDLAGGGEQFF
TRBD1,TRBJ1-2,TRBV20-1,.,13,TGCAGTGCTAGATCGGGACAGCGTCTCGGCTACACCTTC,CSARSGQRLGYTF
TRBD1,TRBJ1-1,TRBV6-4,.,13,TGTGCCAGCAAAAGGACAGGGATGACTGAAGCTTTCTTT,CASKRTGMTEAFF
.,TRBJ2-1,TRBV24-1,.,12,TGTGCCACCAGTGATTCGGTGTCAGCGGAGTTCTTC,CATSDSVSAEFF
.,TRBJ2-1,TRBV11-2,.,14,TGTGCCAGCAGCTTCGATCTGTCCTACAATGAGCAGTTCTTC,CASSFDLSYNEQFF
.,TRBJ2-7,TRBV30,.,15,TGTGCCTGGAGTGTACCCACTCAACCTGCGTGGGAGCAGTACTTC,CAWSVPTQPAWEQYF
TRBD1,TRBJ2-5,TRBV12-3/TRBV12-4,.,16,TGTGCCAGCAGTCCTGGGACAGGGTTGGTCCAAGAGACCCAGTACTTC,CASSPGTGLVQETQYF
.,TRBJ1-1,TRBV27,.,17,TGTGCCAGCAGTCTCAGTAGCGTACGGACCTTGAACACTGAAGCTTTCTTT,CASSLSSVRTLNTEAFF
TRBD2,TRBJ2-3,TRBV29-1,.,15,TGCAGCGTTGAATCGAGCGGGAGGAGCACAGATACGCAGTATTTT,CSVESSGRSTDTQYF
.,TRBJ1-5,TRBV20-1,.,16,TGCAGTGCACCAATATCCGGCGGCAGGCGCAATCAGCCCCAGCATTTT,CSAPISGGRRNQPQHF
.,TRBJ2-5,TRBV7-2,.,17,TGTGCCAGCAGCTTAGTTCCCGTGACTCCCGATAGCCCCGCCCAGTACTTC,CASSLVPVTPDSPAQYF
.,TRBJ1-2,TRBV29-1,.,13,TGCAGCGTTGTTTTCGGGCAGGCGCATGGCTACACCTTC,CSVVFGQAHGYTF
.,TRBJ2-2,TRBV25-1,.,15,TGTGCCAGCAGTGAATCGACGGTGAACACCGGGGAGCTGTTTTTT,CASSESTVNTGELFF
.,TRBJ2-7,TRBV12-2,once,13,TGTGCAAGTCGCTTAGGAGGGTTCCACGAGCAGTACTTC,CASRLGGFHEQYF
TRBD2,TRBJ2-1,TRBV29-1,.,15,TGCAGCGTTCCCGGAACTCAGCGGGACGGCAATGAGCAGTTCTTC,CSVPGTQRDGNEQFF
TRBD1,TRBJ1-2,TRBV5-4,.,15,TGTGCCAGCAGCACCCGAGGACAGGGGGCCTCCGGCTACACCTTC,CASSTRGQGASGYTF
TRBD1,TRBJ2-7,TRBV11-1,.,15,TGTGCCAGCAGCGAAGCTTGGACAGGGATGTACGAGCAGTACTTC,CASSEAWTGMYEQYF
.,TRBJ2-2,TRBV30,.,12,TGTGCCTGGTGGGTGAACACCGGGGAGCTGTTTTTT,CAWWVNTGELFF
TRBD1,TRBJ1-2,TRBV29-1,.,17,TGCAGCGTTGACATCGCCTCCGGGACAGGGGTCAACTATGGCTACACCTTC,CSVDIASGTGVNYGYTF
.,TRBJ1-2,TRBV30,.,17,TGTGCCTGGAGTCCGAACCCGACAGGATGGATCGTCTATGGCTACACCTTC,CAWSPNPTGWIVYGYTF
.,TRBJ2-3,TRBV20-1,once,12,TGCAGTGCCCCTGCGGCCACAGATACGCAGTATTTT,CSAPAATDTQYF
.,TRBJ2-1,TRBV5-1,.,19,TGCGCCAGCGTGAGTTTGACAGGATCGAGACTTACCTCCTACAATGAGCAGTTCTTC,CASVSLTGSRLTSYNEQFF
.,TRBJ2-1,TRBV3-1,.,12,TGTGCCAGCAGCCCCGCCATTGACGAGCAGTTCTTC,CASSPAIDEQFF
.,TRBJ2-7,TRBV7-9,.,13,TGTGCCAGCGGGGGGACCTTCCTCTACGAGCAGTACTTC,CASGGTFLYEQYF
.,TRBJ2-1,TRBV3-1,once,16,TGTGCCAGCAGCCAAGTCCGCAGGGGCCCTTACAATGAGCAGTTCTTC,CASSQVRRGPYNEQFF
.,TRBJ2-1,TRBV5-1,.,14,TGCGCCAGCAGCTTGGATGGCAGTCAAGGTGAGCAGTTCTTC,CASSLDGSQGEQFF
.,TRBJ1-2,TRBV29-1,.,14,TGCAGCGTTGAAATACAGGCAACTAACTATGGCTACACCTTC,CSVEIQATNYGYTF
.,TRBJ1-2,TRBV4-1,.,15,TGCGCCAGCAGCCAAGATCGGAGGACGGTCTATGGCTACACCTTC,CASSQDRRTVYGYTF
.,TRBJ2-3,TRBV11-2,.,13,TGTGCCAGCAGCTCCGCGGGGTATGGTACGCAGTATTTT,CASSSAGYGTQYF
.,TRBJ2-1,TRBV7-9,.,14,TGTGCCAGCAGCTTAGCTGCTAGTTCCGGTGAGCAGTTCTTC,CASSLAASSGEQFF
.,TRBJ1-6,TRBV25-1,once,15,TGTGCCAGCAGTGTAGACCGAGCCTATAATTCACCCCTCCACTTT,CASSVDRAYNSPLHF
.,TRBJ1-1,TRBV2,.,14,TGTGCCAGCGCTAAGGACAGCATGAACACTGAAGCTTTCTTT,CASAKDSMNTEAFF
.,TRBJ2-7,TRBV9,once,15,TGTGCCAGCAGCGGCCCTCCCGAGCTTTCCGTCGAGCAGTACTTC,CASSGPPELSVEQYF
TRBD1,TRBJ2-7,TRBV23-1,.,18,TGCGCCAGCAGTCGGATCCAGCAACCGGGACAGGGGACCTACGAGCAGTACTTC,CASSRIQQPGQGTYEQYF
.,TRBJ1-5,TRBV12-3/TRBV12-4,.,16,TGTGCCAGCAGTTTAGCGGATACAGGGTCATATCAGCCCCAGCATTTT,CASSLADTGSYQPQHF
TRBD1,TRBJ1-1,TRBV4-1,.,15,TGCGCCAGCAGCCAAACGGGACAGATGAACACTGAAGCTTTCTTT,CASSQTGQMNTEAFF
.,TRBJ1-2,TRBV29-1,.,11,TGCAGCGTTGCTTTAGGGGTCGGCTACACCTTC,CSVALGVGYTF
TRBD1,TRBJ2-6,TRBV3-1,.,15,TGTGCCAGCAGCGACAGGGCCACTGGGGCCAACGTCCTGACTTTC,CASSDRATGANVLTF
.,TRBJ1-2,TRBV18,.,16,TGTGCCAGCTCACCATTAGGTGCGGGGACGTCCTATGGCTACACCTTC,CASSPLGAGTSYGYTF
.,TRBJ2-1,TRBV11-2,.,11,TGTGCCAGCACCAACTACAATGAGCAGTTCTTC,CASTNYNEQFF
TRBD1,TRBJ2-1,TRBV7-9,.,14,TGTGCCAGCATCTCGGGACAGGAGAACAATGAGCAGTTCTTC,CASISGQENNEQFF
.,TRBJ2-6,TRBV5-6,.,16,TGTGCCAGCAGCTTGTATACAGGGTACGGGGCCAACGTCCTGACTTTC,CASSLYTGYGANVLTF
.,TRBJ1-2,TRBV2,.,12,TGTGCCAGCAGATTGACTTTGTATGGCTACACCTTC,CASRLTLYGYTF
TRBD1,TRBJ1-4,TRBV30,.,14,TGTGCCTGGAGTCGTCGGACAGGGGATGAAAAACTGTTTTTT,CAWSRRTGDEKLFF
TRBD1,TRBJ1-2,TRBV29-1,.,15,TGCAGCGTTGAAACAGGGGGCATAGTCTGGTATGGCTACACCTTC,CSVETGGIVWYGYTF
.,TRBJ1-1,TRBV30,.,13,TGTGCCTGGAGTGGCCTATGGCCGATCGGAGCTTTCTTT,CAWSGLWPIGAFF
.,TRBJ2-1,TRBV6-6,.,15,TGTGCCAGCAGCTCGGTGGATTTGGCAGGGAATGAGCAGTTCTTC,CASSSVDLAGNEQFF
.,TRBJ2-3,TRBV20-1,.,14,TGCAGTGCTAGAGTTACAGGGTATTCGGATACGCAGTATTTT,CSARVTGYSDTQYF
.,TRBJ2-6,TRBV18,.,18,TGTGCCAGCTCATCTCGGGGGACTGGGTACTCTGGGGCCAACGTCCTGACTTTC,CASSSRGTGYSGANVLTF
TRBD2,TRBJ2-1,TRBV6-5,.,19,TGTGCCAGCAGTTACCCGCGGGGCTTTCTAGCGGGAGGAACGGATGAGCAGTTCTTC,CASSYPRGFLAGGTDEQFF
.,TRBJ2-7,TRBV7-6,once,15,TGTGCCAGCAGCTTAGTGACGGGAGTGATCCACGAGCAGTACTTC,CASSLVTGVIHEQYF
.,TRBJ2-2,TRBV10-3,once,14,TGTGCCATCAGTGAGTCCACTAGCTCCGGGGAGCTGTTTTTT,CAISESTSSGELFF
.,TRBJ2-5,TRBV20-1,.,14,TGCAGTGCTAGCGGTGCGGGGCTCCAAGAGACCCAGTACTTC,CSASGAGLQETQYF